The 21 T cell receptor beta chains in this list originate from one sample, sequenced in a study of blood T cell repertoires in COVID-19. Profiling relied on immunoSEQ multiplex PCR, and the TCRdb table lists in-frame clones only, not all of them. Of 150,000 to 200,000 clones listed, roughly 82% are singletons. Material for sequencing was PBMCs or T cells enriched from blood (not recorded which). The receptors here all came from a woman aged 55 to 70 with acute COVID-19.

The J gene is TRBJ1-6, the V gene TRBV6-6; 7 nucleotides match TRBD1. With V trimmed by 5 bases and J by 0 bases, 13 bases remained unmatched. This CDR3 comprises 19 residues. The V gene's germline CDR1 is MNHNY and CDR2 SVGAGI (reference sequence). DNA of the CDR3: TGTGCCAGCAGTCATCCATTGGGACAGATAAGCTCCTATAATTCACCCCTCCACTTT. It translates to CASSHPLGQISSYNSPLHF.

The rearrangement uses TRBV7-9 and TRBJ2-5, with a possible D match to TRBD2 (5 bases). Per germline, CDR1 SEHNR and CDR2 FQNEAQ (reference sequence). The V and J ends lost 5 bases and 7 bases respectively, with 17 bases between them. CDR3 length: 14 residues. The CDR3 DNA follows: TGTGCCAGCAGCCCGCCCGGGGTTGTGGGGACCCAGTACTTC. Protein sequence: CASSPPGVVGTQYF.

This clone was found once. The chain couples TRBV10-1 to TRBJ1-6; D might be TRBD1 (5 bases). The germline V gene has CDR1 WNHNN and CDR2 SYGVQD (reference sequence). This CDR3 contains 18 residues. Trimming removed 4 bases at V and 5 bases at J, with 21 bases between. The CDR3 reads CASSGQIPLSLHNSPLHF. CDR3 nucleotide sequence: TGCGCCAGCAGTGGACAGATACCTCTCAGCCTGCATAATTCACCCCTCCACTTT.

The rearrangement uses TRBV7-8 and TRBJ2-5, with 7 bases fitting TRBD1. The CDR3 consists of 14 residues. Germline lookup yields CDR1 SGHVS and CDR2 FQNEAQ. Losses at the gene ends were 8 bases for V and 2 bases for J; bases not matched to a gene: 8. The CDR3 DNA reads TGTGCCAGCGTAAAAGACAGGGTTCAAGAGACCCAGTACTTC. This sequence encodes CASVKDRVQETQYF. The complete variable domain, with remaining parts taken from reference TRBV7-8 and TRBJ2-5, reads GAGVSQSPRYKVAKRGQDVALRCDPISGHVSLFWYQQALGQGPEFLTYFQNEAQLDKSGLPSDRFFAERPEGSVSTLKIQRTQQEDSAVYLCASVKDRVQETQYFGPGTRLLVL.

V gene TRBV28 combines with J gene TRBJ1-2; D is possibly TRBD1 (6 bases). The CDR3 is 13 amino acids. V lost 5 bases and J lost 8, with 15 bases in between. In germline, CDR1 is MDHEN, CDR2 SYDVKM. CDR3 sequence reads: CASSLRRGGGYTF. In nucleotides, the CDR3 is TGTGCCAGCAGTCTTAGACGAGGGGGAGGCTACACCTTC.

The chain joins TRBV3-1 (or the pseudogene TRBV3-2) to TRBJ2-5; 10 nucleotides agree with TRBD1. The CDR3 extends over 17 amino acids. CDR1 is LGHDT, CDR2 YNNKEL, per germline (reference sequence). With V trimmed by 3 bases and J by 9 bases, 16 bases remained unmatched. This chain's CDR3 is CASSHWPGTGEIGAQYF. CDR3 coding DNA: TGTGCCAGCAGCCATTGGCCGGGGACAGGGGAAATTGGCGCCCAGTACTTC.

The chain couples TRBV7-8 to TRBJ1-3; tentatively, D is TRBD1 (5 bases). CDR3 length equals 16 residues. Trimming shortened V by 5 bases and J by 4 bases, and 18 bases separated the two germline ends. The germline gives CDR1 SGHVS, CDR2 FQNEAQ. The CDR3 DNA is TGTGCCAGCAGCCTTACGGGACTTAACGGCGGAAACACCATATATTTT. Protein: CASSLTGLNGGNTIYF.

This sequence joins TRBV19 and TRBJ2-1; the match to TRBD2 covers 12 bases. With 6 bases clipped from V and 2 bases from J, the junction kept 5 bases outside the gene matches. From germline, CDR1 is LNHDA and CDR2 SQIVND (reference sequence). The CDR3 contains 16 residues. The CDR3 nucleotides read TGTGCCAGTAGAGCGACTAGCGGGGGACCCTACAATGAGCAGTTCTTC. Translated, it gives CASRATSGGPYNEQFF.

The J gene is TRBJ2-1, the V gene TRBV7-2; D call uncertain. V lost 2 bases and J 4 bases, leaving 6 bases between the germline ends. This CDR3 is built from 13 residues. CDR1 is SGHTA, CDR2 FQGNSA, per germline. CDR3 amino acids: CASSLTVYNEQFF. In DNA form, the CDR3 reads TGTGCCAGCAGCTTAACGGTTTACAATGAGCAGTTCTTC.

The chain links TRBV11-2 to TRBJ2-1; 7 bases align to TRBD1. Germline CDR1 is SGHAT and CDR2 is FQNNGV. Trimming at V came to 5 bases and at J to 0 bases, leaving 4 bases not matched to a gene. This CDR3 comprises 15 residues. The CDR3 region is CASSPGTVSYNEQFF. CDR3 DNA sequence: TGTGCCAGCAGCCCGGGGACAGTCTCCTACAATGAGCAGTTCTTC.

This sequence joins TRBV5-4 and TRBJ2-1; 12 nucleotides agree with TRBD2. The CDR3 covers 15 residues. Germline lookup yields CDR1 SGHNT and CDR2 YYREEE (reference sequence). The V and J ends lost 0 bases and 10 bases, in that order; junction bases with no gene match: 5. The CDR3 here is CASSLAASGRGEQFF. CDR3 nucleotide sequence: TGTGCCAGCAGCTTGGCCGCTAGCGGGAGGGGGGAGCAGTTCTTC.

V is TRBV13 and J is TRBJ2-1; TRBD2 matches at 10 bases. The CDR3 runs to 16 residues. V shed 1 base and J 4 bases; nucleotides not matched to a gene: 4. Per germline, CDR1 PRHDT and CDR2 FYEKMQ (reference sequence). The CDR3 sequence: CASSLVLAGAYNEQFF. In DNA form, the CDR3 reads TGTGCCAGCAGCTTAGTCCTAGCGGGGGCTTACAATGAGCAGTTCTTC.

The chain employs TRBV7-2 and TRBJ1-3; D ambiguous. The germline V and J ends were trimmed by 4 bases and 1 base, with 11 bases remaining between them. The CDR3 is 15 residues long. Per the germline V gene, CDR1 is SGHTA and CDR2 is FQGNSA. The CDR3 protein is CASSSVPGSGNTIYF. The CDR3 nucleotides are TGTGCCAGCAGCTCCGTTCCGGGATCTGGAAACACCATATATTTT.

This CDR3 reads CAIGTSGKETQYF. In nucleotides, the CDR3 is TGTGCCATTGGGACTAGCGGTAAAGAGACCCAGTACTTC. J is TRBJ2-5 and V is TRBV10-3, with 11 bases aligning to TRBD2. Looked up from germline, CDR1 is ENHRY and CDR2 is SYGVKD. Trimming took 9 bases from V and 3 from J; bases not matched to a gene: 3. The length of the CDR3 is 13 residues.

This clone has more than one count but fewer than ten. At the DNA level, this CDR3 is encoded by other sequences in the same sample as well. This chain links TRBV18 with TRBJ2-3; D uncertain. The ends were cut back, 3 bases at V and 0 bases at J, with 4 bases in the middle. CDR3 length: 13 amino acids. Germline V CDR1 and CDR2: KGHSH, LQKENI. The CDR3 DNA sequence: TGTGCCAGCTCACCGACTAGCACAGATACGCAGTATTTT. This encodes CASSPTSTDTQYF. Variable domain in full (rest from reference TRBV18 and TRBJ2-3): NAGVMQNPRHLVRRRGQEARLRCSPMKGHSHVYWYRQLPEEGLKFMVYLQKENIIDESGMPKERFSAEFPKEGPSILRIQQVVRGDSAAYFCASSPTSTDTQYFGPGTRLTVL.

This chain joins TRBV30 and TRBJ2-6; a possible D gene is TRBD2 (5 bases). The CDR3 totals 15 residues. CDR1 and CDR2 (germline): GTSNPN, SVGIG (reference sequence). The ends were cut back, 0 bases at V and 2 bases at J, with 8 bases in the middle. The CDR3 region has the DNA TGTGCCTGGAGTGTAACTAGAACTGGGGCCAACGTCCTGACTTTC. Amino acids: CAWSVTRTGANVLTF. The full variable domain, in which reference TRBV30 and TRBJ2-6 provide the parts outside the CDR3, is SQTIHQWPATLVQPVGSPLSLECTVEGTSNPNLYWYRQAAGRGLQLLFYSVGIGQISSEVPQNLSASRPQDRQFILSSKKLLLSDSGFYLCAWSVTRTGANVLTFGAGSRLTVL.

This clone has more than one count but fewer than ten. The gene calls are TRBV11-3 and TRBJ2-1; 9 positions match TRBD2. The V gene end was trimmed by 0 bases and the J gene end by 6 bases; junction bases not matched to a gene: 12. Germline CDR1 and CDR2: SGHNT and YENEEA. This CDR3 comprises 18 residues. CDR3 DNA sequence: TGTGCCAGCAGCTTAGATGTCGGGGCGGGAGGGTTAGGCAATGAGCAGTTCTTC. Translating it yields CASSLDVGAGGLGNEQFF.

This chain joins TRBV2 and TRBJ1-6; the D is unclear. The V end was cut by 7 bases, the J end by 8 bases, with 15 bases between. CDR1 and CDR2 (germline): SNHLY, FYNNEI. CDR3 length equals 14 residues. The CDR3 DNA sequence: TGTGCCAGCACCCTCCGGGTCGGAGATTCACCCCTCCACTTT. It specifies CASTLRVGDSPLHF.

This chain uses TRBV5-4 with TRBJ1-6; a weak D match, TRBD1 (6 bases). Germline values: CDR1 SGHNT, CDR2 YYREEE (reference sequence). There are 16 residues in the CDR3. V was trimmed by 3 bases and J by 6 bases, leaving 16 bases between them. The CDR3 loop is CASSSNLDSANSPLHF. For the CDR3, the DNA is TGTGCCAGCAGCTCAAACTTGGACAGCGCTAATTCACCCCTCCACTTT.

A remark on this clone: Different DNA sequences within this sample yield the same CDR3. V gene TRBV5-1 combines with J gene TRBJ1-3; 8 bases map to TRBD1. V lost 3 bases to trimming and J lost 3 bases; unmatched junction nucleotides: 5. CDR3 length: 15 amino acids. Per the germline V gene, CDR1 is SGHRS and CDR2 is YFSETQ. The CDR3 DNA reads TGCGCCAGCAGCTCCGGACAGGGTGGTGGAAACACCATATATTTT. Translating it yields CASSSGQGGGNTIYF.

V gene TRBV19 combines with J gene TRBJ1-5; perhaps TRBD1 as D (5 bases). CDR1 is LNHDA, CDR2 SQIVND, per germline (reference sequence). The length of the CDR3 is 14 residues. Deletions cut 6 bases from V and 4 bases from J, with 13 bases between. DNA for the CDR3: TGTGCCAGTAGCCTGGACACGTGGAATCAGCCCCAGCATTTT. As protein: CASSLDTWNQPQHF.